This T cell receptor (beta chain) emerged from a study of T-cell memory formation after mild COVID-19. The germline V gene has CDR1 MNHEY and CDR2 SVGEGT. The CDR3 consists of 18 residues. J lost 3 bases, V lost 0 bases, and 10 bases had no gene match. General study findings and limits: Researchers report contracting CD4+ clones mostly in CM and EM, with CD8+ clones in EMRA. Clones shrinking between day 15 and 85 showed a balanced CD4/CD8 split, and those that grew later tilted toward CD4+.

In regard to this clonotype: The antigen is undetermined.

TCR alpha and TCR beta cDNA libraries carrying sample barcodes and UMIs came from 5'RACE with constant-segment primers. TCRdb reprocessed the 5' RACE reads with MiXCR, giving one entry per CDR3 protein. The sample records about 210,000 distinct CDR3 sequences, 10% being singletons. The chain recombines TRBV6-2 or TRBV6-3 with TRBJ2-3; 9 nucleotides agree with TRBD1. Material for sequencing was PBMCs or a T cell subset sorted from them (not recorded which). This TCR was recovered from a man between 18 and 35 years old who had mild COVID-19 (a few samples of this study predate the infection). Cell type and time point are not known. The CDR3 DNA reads TGTGCCAGCAGTTACTCGATCGTTGGGACAGGGAGAACAGATACGCAGTATTTT. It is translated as CASSYSIVGTGRTDTQYF.